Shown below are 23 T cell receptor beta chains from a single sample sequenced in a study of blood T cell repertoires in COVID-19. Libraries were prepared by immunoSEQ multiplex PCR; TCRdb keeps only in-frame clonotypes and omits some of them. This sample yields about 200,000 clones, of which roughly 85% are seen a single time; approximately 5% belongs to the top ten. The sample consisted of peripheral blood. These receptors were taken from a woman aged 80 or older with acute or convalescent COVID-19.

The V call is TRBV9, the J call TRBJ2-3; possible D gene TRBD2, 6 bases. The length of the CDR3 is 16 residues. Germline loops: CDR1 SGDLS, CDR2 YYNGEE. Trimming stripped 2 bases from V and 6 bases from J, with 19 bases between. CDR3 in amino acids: CASSVFGRRELDTQYF. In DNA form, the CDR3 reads TGTGCCAGCAGCGTTTTCGGTCGACGGGAGCTCGATACGCAGTATTTT.

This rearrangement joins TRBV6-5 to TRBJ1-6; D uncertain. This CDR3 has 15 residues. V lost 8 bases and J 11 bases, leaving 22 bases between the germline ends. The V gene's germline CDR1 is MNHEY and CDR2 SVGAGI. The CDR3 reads CASSRETPHGAPLHF. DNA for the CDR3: TGTGCCAGCTCCCGAGAGACACCCCACGGGGCACCCCTCCACTTT.

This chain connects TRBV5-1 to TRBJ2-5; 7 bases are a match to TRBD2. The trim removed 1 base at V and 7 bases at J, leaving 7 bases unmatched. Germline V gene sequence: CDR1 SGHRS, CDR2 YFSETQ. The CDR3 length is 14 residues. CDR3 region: CASSLSGEVSTQYF. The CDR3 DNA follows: TGCGCCAGCAGCTTGAGCGGGGAGGTATCGACCCAGTACTTC.

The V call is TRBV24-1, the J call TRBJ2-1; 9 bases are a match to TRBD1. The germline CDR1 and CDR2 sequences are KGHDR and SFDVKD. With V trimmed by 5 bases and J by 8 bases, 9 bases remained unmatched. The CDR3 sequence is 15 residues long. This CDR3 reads CATSGVRDRVDEQFF. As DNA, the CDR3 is TGTGCCACCAGTGGGGTTCGGGACAGGGTCGATGAGCAGTTCTTC.

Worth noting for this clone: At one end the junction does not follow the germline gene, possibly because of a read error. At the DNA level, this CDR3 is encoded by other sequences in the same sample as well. DNA of the CDR3: TGCGCCAGCAGTGAAGCGTCGGACCAAGAGACCCAGTACTTC. Protein product: CASSEASDQETQYF. This chain uses TRBV2 with TRBJ2-5, with D uncertain. CDR1 and CDR2 (germline): SNHLY, FYNNEI. This CDR3 region has 14 residues.

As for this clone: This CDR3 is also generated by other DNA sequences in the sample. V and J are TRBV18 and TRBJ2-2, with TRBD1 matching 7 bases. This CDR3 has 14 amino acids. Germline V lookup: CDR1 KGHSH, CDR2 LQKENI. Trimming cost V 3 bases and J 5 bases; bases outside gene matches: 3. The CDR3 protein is CASSPRQGTGELFF. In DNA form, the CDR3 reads TGTGCCAGCTCACCCAGACAGGGAACCGGGGAGCTGTTTTTT. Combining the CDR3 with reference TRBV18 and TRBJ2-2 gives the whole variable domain NAGVMQNPRHLVRRRGQEARLRCSPMKGHSHVYWYRQLPEEGLKFMVYLQKENIIDESGMPKERFSAEFPKEGPSILRIQQVVRGDSAAYFCASSPRQGTGELFFGEGSRLTVL.

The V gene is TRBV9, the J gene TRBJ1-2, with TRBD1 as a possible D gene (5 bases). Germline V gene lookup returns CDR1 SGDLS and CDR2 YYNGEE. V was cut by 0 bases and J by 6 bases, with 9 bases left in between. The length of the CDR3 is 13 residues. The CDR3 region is CASSVGWGDGYTF. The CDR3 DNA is TGTGCCAGCAGCGTAGGATGGGGCGATGGCTACACCTTC. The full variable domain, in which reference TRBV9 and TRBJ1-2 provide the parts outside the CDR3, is DSGVTQTPKHLITATGQRVTLRCSPRSGDLSVYWYQQSLDQGLQFLIQYYNGEERAKGNILERFSAQQFPDLHSELNLSSLELGDSALYFCASSVGWGDGYTFGSGTRLTVV.

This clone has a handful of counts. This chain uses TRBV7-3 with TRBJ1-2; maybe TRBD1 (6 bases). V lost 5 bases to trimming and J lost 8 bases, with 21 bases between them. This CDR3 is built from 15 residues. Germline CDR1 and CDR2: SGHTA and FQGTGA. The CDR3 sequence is CASSPHRDNRGGYTF. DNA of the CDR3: TGTGCCAGCAGCCCACACCGGGACAATAGAGGAGGCTACACCTTC. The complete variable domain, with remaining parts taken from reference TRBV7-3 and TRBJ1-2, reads GAGVSQTPSNKVTEKGKYVELRCDPISGHTALYWYRQSLGQGPEFLIYFQGTGAADDSGLPNDRFFAVRPEGSVSTLKIQRTERGDSAVYLCASSPHRDNRGGYTFGSGTRLTVV.

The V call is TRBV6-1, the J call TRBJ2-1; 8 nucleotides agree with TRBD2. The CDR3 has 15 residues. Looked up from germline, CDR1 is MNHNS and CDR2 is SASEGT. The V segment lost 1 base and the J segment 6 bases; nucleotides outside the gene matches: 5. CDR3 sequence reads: CASSEGGRLFNEQFF. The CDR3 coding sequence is TGTGCCAGCAGTGAAGGCGGGAGGCTCTTCAATGAGCAGTTCTTC.

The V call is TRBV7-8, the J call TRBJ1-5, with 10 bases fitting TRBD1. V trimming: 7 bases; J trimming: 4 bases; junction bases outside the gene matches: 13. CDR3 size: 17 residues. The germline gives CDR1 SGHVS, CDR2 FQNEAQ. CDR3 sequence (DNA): TGTGCCAGCAACGGTGGGACAGGGGCATCCCATAATCAGCCCCAGCATTTT. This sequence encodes CASNGGTGASHNQPQHF.

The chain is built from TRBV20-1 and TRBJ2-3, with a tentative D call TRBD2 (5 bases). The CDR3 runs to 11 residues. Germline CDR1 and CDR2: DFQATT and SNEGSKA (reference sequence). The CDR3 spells CRGSSGDTQYF. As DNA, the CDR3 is TGCAGGGGATCGTCGGGGGATACGCAGTATTTT.

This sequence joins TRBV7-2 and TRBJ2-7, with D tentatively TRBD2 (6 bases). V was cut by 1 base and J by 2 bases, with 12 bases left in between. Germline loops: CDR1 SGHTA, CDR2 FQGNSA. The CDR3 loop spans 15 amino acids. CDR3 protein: CASSLDRGGTYEQYF. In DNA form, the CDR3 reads TGTGCCAGCAGCTTAGATCGCGGCGGGACCTACGAGCAGTACTTC.

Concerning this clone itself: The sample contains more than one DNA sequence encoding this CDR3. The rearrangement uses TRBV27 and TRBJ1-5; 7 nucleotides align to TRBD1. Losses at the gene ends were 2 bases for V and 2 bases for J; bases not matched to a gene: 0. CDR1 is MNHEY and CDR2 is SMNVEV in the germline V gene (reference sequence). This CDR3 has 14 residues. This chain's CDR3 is CASSLTGGNQPQHF. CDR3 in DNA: TGTGCCAGCAGTTTAACAGGGGGCAATCAGCCCCAGCATTTT.

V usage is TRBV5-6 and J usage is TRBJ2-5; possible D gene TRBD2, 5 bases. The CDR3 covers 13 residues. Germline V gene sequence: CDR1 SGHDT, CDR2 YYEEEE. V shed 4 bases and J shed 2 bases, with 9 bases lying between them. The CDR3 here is CASSGLDQETQYF. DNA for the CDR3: TGTGCCAGCAGCGGACTGGATCAAGAGACCCAGTACTTC.

CDR3 nucleotides: TGTGCCAGCAGCTTGGCTGGAACAGCCTACGAGCAGTACTTC. Protein: CASSLAGTAYEQYF. The rearrangement links TRBV5-5 to TRBJ2-7; D gene uncertain. The CDR3 runs 14 residues. V was clipped by 0 bases and J by 2 bases, with 9 bases between them. Per germline, CDR1 SGHKS and CDR2 YYEKEE (reference sequence).

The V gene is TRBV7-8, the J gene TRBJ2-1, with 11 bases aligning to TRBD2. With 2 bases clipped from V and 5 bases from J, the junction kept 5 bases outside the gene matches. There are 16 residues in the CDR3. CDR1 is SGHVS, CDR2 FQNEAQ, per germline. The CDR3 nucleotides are TGTGCCAGCAGCTTACGGGGACTAGCGGTGGACAATGAGCAGTTCTTC. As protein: CASSLRGLAVDNEQFF. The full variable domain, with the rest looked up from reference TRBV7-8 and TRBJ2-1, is GAGVSQSPRYKVAKRGQDVALRCDPISGHVSLFWYQQALGQGPEFLTYFQNEAQLDKSGLPSDRFFAERPEGSVSTLKIQRTQQEDSAVYLCASSLRGLAVDNEQFFGPGTRLTVL.

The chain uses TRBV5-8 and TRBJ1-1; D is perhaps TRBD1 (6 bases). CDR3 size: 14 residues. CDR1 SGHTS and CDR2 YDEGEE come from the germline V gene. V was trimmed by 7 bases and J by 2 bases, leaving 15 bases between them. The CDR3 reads CASPGYRANTEAFF. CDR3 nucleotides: TGTGCCAGCCCCGGATACAGGGCAAACACTGAAGCTTTCTTT.

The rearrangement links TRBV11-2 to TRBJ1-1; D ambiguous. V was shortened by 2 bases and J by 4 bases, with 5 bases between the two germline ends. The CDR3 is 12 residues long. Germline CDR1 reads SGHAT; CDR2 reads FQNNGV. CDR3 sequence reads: CASSLSSTEAFF. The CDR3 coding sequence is TGTGCCAGCAGCTTATCGTCCACTGAAGCTTTCTTT. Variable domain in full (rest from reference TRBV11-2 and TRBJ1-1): EAGVAQSPRYKIIEKRQSVAFWCNPISGHATLYWYQQILGQGPKLLIQFQNNGVVDDSQLPKDRFSAERLKGVDSTLKIQPAKLEDSAVYLCASSLSSTEAFFGQGTRLTVV.

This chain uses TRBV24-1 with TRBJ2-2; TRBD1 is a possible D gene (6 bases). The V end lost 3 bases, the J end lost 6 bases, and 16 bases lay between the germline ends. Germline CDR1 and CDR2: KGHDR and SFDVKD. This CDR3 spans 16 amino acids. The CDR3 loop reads CATSDPAGGGSGELFF. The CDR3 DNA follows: TGTGCCACCAGTGATCCTGCGGGTGGGGGCTCCGGGGAGCTGTTTTTT.

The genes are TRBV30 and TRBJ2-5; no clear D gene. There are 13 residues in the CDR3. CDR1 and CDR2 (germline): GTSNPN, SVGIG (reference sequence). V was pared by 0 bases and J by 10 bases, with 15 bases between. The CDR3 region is CAWSVSRGWRQYF. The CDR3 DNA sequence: TGTGCCTGGAGTGTTTCTCGCGGCTGGCGCCAGTACTTC.

CDR3 DNA: TGTGCCAGCAGCGAGGGAGCCACCTACACAGATACGCAGTATTTT. This codes for CASSEGATYTDTQYF. J is TRBJ2-3 and V is TRBV7-9; perhaps TRBD2 as D (5 bases). Trimming left V 5 bases short and J 2 bases short, with 14 bases between. The CDR3 has 15 residues. The germline CDR1 and CDR2 sequences are SEHNR and FQNEAQ (reference sequence).

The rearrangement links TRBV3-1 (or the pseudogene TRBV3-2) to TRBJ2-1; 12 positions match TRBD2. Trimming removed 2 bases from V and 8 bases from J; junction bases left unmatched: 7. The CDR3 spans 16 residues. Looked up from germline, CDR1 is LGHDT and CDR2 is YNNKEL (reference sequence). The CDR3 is CASSQKLAGGLDEQFF. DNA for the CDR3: TGTGCCAGCAGCCAAAAACTAGCGGGAGGCTTGGATGAGCAGTTCTTC.

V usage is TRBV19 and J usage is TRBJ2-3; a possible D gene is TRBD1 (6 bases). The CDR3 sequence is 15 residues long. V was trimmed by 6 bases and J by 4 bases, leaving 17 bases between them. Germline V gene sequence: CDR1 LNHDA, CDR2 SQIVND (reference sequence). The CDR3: CASSLGQLVADTQYF. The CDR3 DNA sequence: TGTGCCAGTAGCCTCGGACAGCTTGTGGCAGATACGCAGTATTTT.